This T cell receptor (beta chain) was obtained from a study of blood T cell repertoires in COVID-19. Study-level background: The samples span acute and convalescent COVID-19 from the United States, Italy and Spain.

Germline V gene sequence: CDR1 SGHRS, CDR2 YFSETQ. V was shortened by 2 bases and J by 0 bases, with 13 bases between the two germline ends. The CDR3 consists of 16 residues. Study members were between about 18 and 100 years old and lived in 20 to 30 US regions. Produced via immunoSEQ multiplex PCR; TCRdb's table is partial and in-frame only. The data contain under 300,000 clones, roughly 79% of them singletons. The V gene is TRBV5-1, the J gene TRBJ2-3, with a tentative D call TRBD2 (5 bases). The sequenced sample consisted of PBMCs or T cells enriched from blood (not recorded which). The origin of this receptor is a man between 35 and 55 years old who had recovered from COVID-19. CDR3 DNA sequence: TGCGCCAGCAGCTTCCCCGTTAGCGAGAGCACAGATACGCAGTATTTT. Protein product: CASSFPVSESTDTQYF.